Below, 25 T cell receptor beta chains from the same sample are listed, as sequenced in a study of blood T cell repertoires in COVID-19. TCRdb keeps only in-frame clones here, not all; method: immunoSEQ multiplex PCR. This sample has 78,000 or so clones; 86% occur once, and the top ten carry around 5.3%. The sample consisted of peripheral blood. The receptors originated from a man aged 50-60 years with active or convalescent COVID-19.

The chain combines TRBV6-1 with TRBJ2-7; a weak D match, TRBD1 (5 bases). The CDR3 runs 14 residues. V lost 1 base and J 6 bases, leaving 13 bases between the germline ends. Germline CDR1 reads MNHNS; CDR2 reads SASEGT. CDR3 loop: CASSEGVARGEQYV. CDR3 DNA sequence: TGTGCCAGCAGTGAAGGTGTGGCAAGGGGCGAGCAGTACGTC.

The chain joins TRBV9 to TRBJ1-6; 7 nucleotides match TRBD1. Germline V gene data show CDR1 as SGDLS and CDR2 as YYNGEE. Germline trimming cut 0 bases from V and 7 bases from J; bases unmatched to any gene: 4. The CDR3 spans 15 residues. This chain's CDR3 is CASSVDVGQNSPLHF. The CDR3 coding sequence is TGTGCCAGCAGCGTAGACGTGGGACAGAATTCACCCCTCCACTTT.

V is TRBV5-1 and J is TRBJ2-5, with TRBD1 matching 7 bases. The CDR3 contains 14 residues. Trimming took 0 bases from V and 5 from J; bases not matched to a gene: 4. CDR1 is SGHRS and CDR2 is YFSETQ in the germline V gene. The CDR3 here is CASSLEGGAETQYF. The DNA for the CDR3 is TGCGCCAGCAGCTTGGAAGGGGGCGCTGAGACCCAGTACTTC.

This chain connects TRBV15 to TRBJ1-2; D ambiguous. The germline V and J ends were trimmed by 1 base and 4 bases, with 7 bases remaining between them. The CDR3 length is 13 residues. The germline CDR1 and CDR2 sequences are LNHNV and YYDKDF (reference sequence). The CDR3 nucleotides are TGTGCCACCAGCAGAGTCGCGAGCTATGGCTACACCTTC. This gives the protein CATSRVASYGYTF.

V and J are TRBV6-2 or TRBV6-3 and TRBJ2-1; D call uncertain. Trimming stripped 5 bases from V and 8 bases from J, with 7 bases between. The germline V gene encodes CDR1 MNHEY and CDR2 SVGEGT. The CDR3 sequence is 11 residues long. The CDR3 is CASSPRDEQFF. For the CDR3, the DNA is TGTGCCAGCAGTCCGAGAGATGAGCAGTTCTTC.

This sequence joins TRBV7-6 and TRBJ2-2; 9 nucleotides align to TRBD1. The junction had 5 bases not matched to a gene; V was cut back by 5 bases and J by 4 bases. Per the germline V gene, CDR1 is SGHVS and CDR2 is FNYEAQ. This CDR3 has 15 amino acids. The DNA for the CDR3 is TGTGCCAGCAGCCCTAGACAGGGGGGCACCGGGGAGCTGTTTTTT. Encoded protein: CASSPRQGGTGELFF.

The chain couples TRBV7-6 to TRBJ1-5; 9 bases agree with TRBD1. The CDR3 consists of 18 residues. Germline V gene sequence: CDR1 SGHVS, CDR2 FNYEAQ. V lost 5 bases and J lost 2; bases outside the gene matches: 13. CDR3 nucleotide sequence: TGTGCCAGCAGCCAGAGTCCCGGGACAGGGATAGGCAATCAGCCCCAGCATTTT. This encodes CASSQSPGTGIGNQPQHF.

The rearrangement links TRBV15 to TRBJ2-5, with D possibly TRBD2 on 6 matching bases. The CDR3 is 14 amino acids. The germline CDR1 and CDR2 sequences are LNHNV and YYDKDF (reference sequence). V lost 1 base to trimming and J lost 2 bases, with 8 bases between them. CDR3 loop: CATSRVGGQETQYF. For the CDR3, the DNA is TGTGCCACCAGCAGAGTTGGGGGGCAAGAGACCCAGTACTTC. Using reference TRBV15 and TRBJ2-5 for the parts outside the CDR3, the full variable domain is DAMVIQNPRYQVTQFGKPVTLSCSQTLNHNVMYWYQQKSSQAPKLLFHYYDKDFNNEADTPDNFQSRRPNTSFCFLDIRSPGLGDTAMYLCATSRVGGQETQYFGPGTRLLVL.

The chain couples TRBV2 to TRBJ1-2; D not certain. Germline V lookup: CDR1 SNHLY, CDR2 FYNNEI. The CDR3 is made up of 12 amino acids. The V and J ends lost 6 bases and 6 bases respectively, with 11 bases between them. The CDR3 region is CASRVANHGYTF. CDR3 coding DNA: TGTGCCAGCAGGGTAGCCAACCATGGCTACACCTTC.

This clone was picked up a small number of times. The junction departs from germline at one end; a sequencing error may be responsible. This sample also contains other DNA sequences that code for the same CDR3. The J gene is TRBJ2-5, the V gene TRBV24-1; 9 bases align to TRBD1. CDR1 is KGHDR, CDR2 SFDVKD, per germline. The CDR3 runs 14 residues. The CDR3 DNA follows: TGTGCCACCAGCGATTTGGGACAGGGCGAGACCCAGTACTTC. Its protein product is CATSDLGQGETQYF.

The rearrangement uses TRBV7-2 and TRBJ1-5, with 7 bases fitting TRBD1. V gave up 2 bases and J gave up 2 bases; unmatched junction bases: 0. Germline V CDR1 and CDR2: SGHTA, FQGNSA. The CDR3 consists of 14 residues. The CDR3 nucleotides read TGTGCCAGCAGCTTACAGGGGGGCAATCAGCCCCAGCATTTT. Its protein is CASSLQGGNQPQHF.

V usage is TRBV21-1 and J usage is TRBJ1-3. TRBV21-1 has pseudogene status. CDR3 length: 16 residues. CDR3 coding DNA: TGTGCCAGCAGCAAATATGAGGCCTCCTCTGGAAACACCATATATTTT. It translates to CASSKYEASSGNTIYF.

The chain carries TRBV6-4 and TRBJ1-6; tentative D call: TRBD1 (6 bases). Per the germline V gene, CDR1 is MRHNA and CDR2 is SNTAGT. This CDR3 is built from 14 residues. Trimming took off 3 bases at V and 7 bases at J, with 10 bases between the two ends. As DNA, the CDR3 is TGTGCCAGCAGTGAACAGGGTTTCAATTCACCCCTCCACTTT. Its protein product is CASSEQGFNSPLHF.

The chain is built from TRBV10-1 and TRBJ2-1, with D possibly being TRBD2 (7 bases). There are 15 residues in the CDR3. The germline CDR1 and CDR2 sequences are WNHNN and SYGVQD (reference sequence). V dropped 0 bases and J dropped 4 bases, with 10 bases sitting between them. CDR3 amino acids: CASSESGGGYNEQFF. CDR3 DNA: TGCGCCAGCAGTGAGTCGGGAGGGGGGTACAATGAGCAGTTCTTC.

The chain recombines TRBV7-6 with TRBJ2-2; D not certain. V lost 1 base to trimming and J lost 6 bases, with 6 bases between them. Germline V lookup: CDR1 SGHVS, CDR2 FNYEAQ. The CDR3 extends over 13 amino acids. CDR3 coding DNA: TGTGCCAGCAGCTTAGTTGCGGCCGGGGAGCTGTTTTTT. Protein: CASSLVAAGELFF.

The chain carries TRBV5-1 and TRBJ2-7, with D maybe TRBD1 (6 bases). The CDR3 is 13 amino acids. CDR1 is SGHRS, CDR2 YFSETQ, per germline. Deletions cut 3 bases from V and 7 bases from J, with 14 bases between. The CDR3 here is CASSSSGTQEQYF. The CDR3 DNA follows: TGCGCCAGCAGCTCTTCCGGGACACAAGAGCAGTACTTC.

The CDR3 nucleotides are TGTGCCAGCAGCTTGGGGGTAGGCAGGGGTCCCAATCAGCCCCAGCATTTT. Protein: CASSLGVGRGPNQPQHF. The rearrangement uses TRBV5-6 and TRBJ1-5; D may be TRBD1 (6 bases). V lost 0 bases and J lost 3, with 16 bases in between. This CDR3 has 17 residues. Germline values: CDR1 SGHDT, CDR2 YYEEEE.

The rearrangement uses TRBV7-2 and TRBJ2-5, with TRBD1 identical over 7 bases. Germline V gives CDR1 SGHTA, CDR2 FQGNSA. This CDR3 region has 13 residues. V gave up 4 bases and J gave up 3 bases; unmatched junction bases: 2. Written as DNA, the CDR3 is TGTGCCAGCAGCTGGACAGGTAAAGAGACCCAGTACTTC. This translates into CASSWTGKETQYF. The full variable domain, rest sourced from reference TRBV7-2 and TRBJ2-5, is GAGVSQSPSNKVTEKGKDVELRCDPISGHTALYWYRQSLGQGLEFLIYFQGNSAPDKSGLPSDRFSAERTGGSVSTLTIQRTQQEDSAVYLCASSWTGKETQYFGPGTRLLVL.

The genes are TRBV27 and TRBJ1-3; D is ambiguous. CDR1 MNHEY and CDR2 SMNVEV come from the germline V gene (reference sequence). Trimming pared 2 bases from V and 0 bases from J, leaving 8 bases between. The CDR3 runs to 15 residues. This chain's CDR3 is CASSLTGLSGNTIYF. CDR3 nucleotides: TGTGCCAGCAGTTTAACTGGACTCTCTGGAAACACCATATATTTT.

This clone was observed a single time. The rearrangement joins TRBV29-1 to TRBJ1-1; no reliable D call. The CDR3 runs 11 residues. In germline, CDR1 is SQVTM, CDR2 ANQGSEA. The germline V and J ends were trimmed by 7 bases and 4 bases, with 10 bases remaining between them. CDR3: CSAGESTEAFF. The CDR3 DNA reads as TGCAGCGCCGGGGAGAGCACTGAAGCTTTCTTT.

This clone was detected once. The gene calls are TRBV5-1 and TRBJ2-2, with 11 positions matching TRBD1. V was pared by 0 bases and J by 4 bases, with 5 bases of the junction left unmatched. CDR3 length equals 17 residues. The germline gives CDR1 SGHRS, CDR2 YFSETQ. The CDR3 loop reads CASSLEGTGGSTGELFF. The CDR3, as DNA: TGCGCCAGCAGCTTGGAAGGGACAGGGGGGTCCACCGGGGAGCTGTTTTTT.

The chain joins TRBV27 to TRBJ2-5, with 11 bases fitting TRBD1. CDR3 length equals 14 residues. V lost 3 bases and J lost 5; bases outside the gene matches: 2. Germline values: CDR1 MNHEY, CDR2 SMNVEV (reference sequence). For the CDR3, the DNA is TGTGCCAGCAGTTTCGGGACAGGGGGTGAGACCCAGTACTTC. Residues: CASSFGTGGETQYF.

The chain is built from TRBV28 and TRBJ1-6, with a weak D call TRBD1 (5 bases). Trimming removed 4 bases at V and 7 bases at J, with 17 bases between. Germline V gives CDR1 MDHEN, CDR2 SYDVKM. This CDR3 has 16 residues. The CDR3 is CASSYRDGRGNSPLHF. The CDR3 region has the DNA TGTGCCAGCAGTTACCGGGACGGGAGAGGAAATTCACCCCTCCACTTT. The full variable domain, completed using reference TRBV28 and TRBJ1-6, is DVKVTQSSRYLVKRTGEKVFLECVQDMDHENMFWYRQDPGLGLRLIYFSYDVKMKEKGDIPEGYSVSREKKERFSLILESASTNQTSMYLCASSYRDGRGNSPLHFGNGTRLTVT.

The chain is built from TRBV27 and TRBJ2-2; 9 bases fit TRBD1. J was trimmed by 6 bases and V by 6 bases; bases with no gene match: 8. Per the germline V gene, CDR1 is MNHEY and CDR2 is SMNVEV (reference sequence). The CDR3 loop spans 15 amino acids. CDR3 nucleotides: TGTGCCAGCAGGATGACAGGGGGAACCCCCGGGGAGCTGTTTTTT. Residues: CASRMTGGTPGELFF.

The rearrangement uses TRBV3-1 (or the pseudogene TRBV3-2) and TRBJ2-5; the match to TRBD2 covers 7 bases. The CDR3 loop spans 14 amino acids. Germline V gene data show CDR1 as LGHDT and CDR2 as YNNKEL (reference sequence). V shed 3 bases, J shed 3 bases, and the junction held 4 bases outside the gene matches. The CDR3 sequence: CASSQWLAEETQYF. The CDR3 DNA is TGTGCCAGCAGCCAGTGGCTAGCGGAAGAGACCCAGTACTTC.